This T cell receptor beta chain was identified during a study of blood T cell repertoires in COVID-19. Trimming stripped 6 bases from V and 1 base from J, with 12 bases between. Germline V gives CDR1 MGHDK, CDR2 SYGVNS. The CDR3 covers 14 residues. Profiling relied on immunoSEQ multiplex PCR, and the TCRdb table lists in-frame clones only, not all of them. The sample holds 280,000 or so clones, roughly 89% seen once. V gene TRBV25-1 combines with J gene TRBJ1-1; a weak D match, TRBD1 (5 bases). This clonotype originated in a woman between 45 and 65 years old who had been exposed to COVID-19. The sample was PBMCs or T cells enriched from blood (not recorded which). The CDR3 DNA reads TGTGCCAGCAGCGCAACAGGATGGAACACTGAAGCTTTCTTT. Protein: CASSATGWNTEAFF.